A selection of T cell receptor beta chains follows, all from one sample in a study of cytomegalovirus exposure and HLA in healthy donors. Only in-frame clones appear in the TCRdb table, and some are missing; sequencing was by immunoSEQ multiplex PCR. Of 140,000 to 150,000 clones in the sample, 75% were seen once. Sequences were obtained from PBMCs. These TCRs come from a man younger than 40 in good health and CMV-seronegative. Each CDR3 is given with its conserved first and last residue. The order of the fields is D gene, clone size, J gene, V gene, CDR3 protein, CDR3 DNA. The D gene is left open where the match is weak. Clone size appears in some rows only: once, few, many, or a class for an expanded clone.

d_call: .; clone_size: .; j_call: TRBJ2-1; v_call: TRBV29-1; cdr3_aa: CSVGGGQDEQFF; cdr3_nt: TGCAGCGTTGGGGGGGGACAAGATGAGCAGTTCTTC
d_call: TRBD1; clone_size: .; j_call: TRBJ2-3; v_call: TRBV6-1; cdr3_aa: CASSETGGGADTQYF; cdr3_nt: TGTGCCAGCAGTGAAACAGGGGGCGGGGCAGATACGCAGTATTTT
d_call: TRBD1; clone_size: .; j_call: TRBJ1-5; v_call: TRBV19; cdr3_aa: CASSISRQGPFYSNQPQHF; cdr3_nt: TGTGCCAGTAGTATTTCAAGACAGGGGCCCTTTTATAGCAATCAGCCCCAGCATTTT
d_call: TRBD1; clone_size: .; j_call: TRBJ2-7; v_call: TRBV19; cdr3_aa: CASSTLGGQGNEQYF; cdr3_nt: TGTGCCAGTAGTACTCTGGGGGGACAGGGCAACGAGCAGTACTTC
d_call: TRBD2; clone_size: .; j_call: TRBJ2-7; v_call: TRBV19; cdr3_aa: CASSVTSGGAYEQYF; cdr3_nt: TGTGCCAGTAGTGTAACTAGCGGGGGGGCCTACGAGCAGTACTTC
d_call: .; clone_size: few; j_call: TRBJ1-1; v_call: TRBV2; cdr3_aa: CASTLGQNTEAFF; cdr3_nt: TGTGCCAGCACCCTTGGACAGAACACTGAAGCTTTCTTT
d_call: .; clone_size: .; j_call: TRBJ1-1; v_call: TRBV14; cdr3_aa: CASSQQGQRNTEAFF; cdr3_nt: TGTGCCAGCAGCCAACAAGGACAGAGGAACACTGAAGCTTTCTTT
d_call: .; clone_size: .; j_call: TRBJ2-2; v_call: TRBV19; cdr3_aa: CASSMNSNTGELFF; cdr3_nt: TGTGCCAGTAGTATGAACAGCAACACCGGGGAGCTGTTTTTT
d_call: TRBD1; clone_size: .; j_call: TRBJ2-7; v_call: TRBV7-9; cdr3_aa: CASSNDRVETYEQYF; cdr3_nt: TGTGCCAGCAGCAACGACAGGGTAGAGACCTACGAGCAGTACTTC
d_call: TRBD1; clone_size: .; j_call: TRBJ1-2; v_call: TRBV9; cdr3_aa: CASSGLRQGPRYTF; cdr3_nt: TGTGCCAGCAGCGGATTACGACAGGGTCCCCGCTACACCTTC
d_call: .; clone_size: .; j_call: TRBJ2-7; v_call: TRBV5-1; cdr3_aa: CASSLSRTYEQYF; cdr3_nt: TGCGCCAGCAGCTTGTCCAGGACCTACGAGCAGTACTTC
d_call: .; clone_size: .; j_call: TRBJ1-5; v_call: TRBV30; cdr3_aa: CAWSREGNQPQHF; cdr3_nt: TGTGCCTGGAGCCGGGAGGGAAATCAGCCCCAGCACTTT
d_call: .; clone_size: .; j_call: TRBJ2-7; v_call: TRBV10-1; cdr3_aa: CASSESVSGEQYF; cdr3_nt: TGCGCCAGCAGTGAGTCGGTGAGTGGCGAGCAGTACTTC
d_call: .; clone_size: few; j_call: TRBJ1-1; v_call: TRBV5-4; cdr3_aa: CASSFYRGNTEAFF; cdr3_nt: TGTGCCAGCAGCTTCTACCGGGGGAACACTGAAGCTTTCTTT
d_call: .; clone_size: .; j_call: TRBJ2-2; v_call: TRBV28; cdr3_aa: CASGPQGSGELFF; cdr3_nt: TGTGCCAGCGGCCCCCAGGGATCCGGGGAGCTGTTTTTT
d_call: .; clone_size: .; j_call: TRBJ1-1; v_call: TRBV25-1; cdr3_aa: CASSAYGTGRNTEAFF; cdr3_nt: TGTGCCAGCAGCGCCTATGGAACAGGGAGAAACACTGAAGCTTTCTTT
d_call: TRBD1; clone_size: .; j_call: TRBJ2-1; v_call: TRBV14; cdr3_aa: CASSLMTGASSYNEQFF; cdr3_nt: TGTGCCAGCAGCCTGATGACAGGGGCTAGCTCCTACAATGAGCAGTTCTTC
d_call: .; clone_size: .; j_call: TRBJ2-5; v_call: TRBV18; cdr3_aa: CASSRALGETQYF; cdr3_nt: TGTGCCAGCTCACGGGCCCTCGGTGAGACCCAGTACTTC
d_call: TRBD2; clone_size: .; j_call: TRBJ2-1; v_call: TRBV4-1; cdr3_aa: CASSQEPSGSYNEQFF; cdr3_nt: TGCGCCAGCAGCCAAGAACCTAGCGGGAGCTACAATGAGCAGTTCTTC
d_call: TRBD1; clone_size: .; j_call: TRBJ2-1; v_call: TRBV7-9; cdr3_aa: CASSRPTGTVTYNEQFF; cdr3_nt: TGTGCCAGCAGCCGTCCCACCGGGACAGTAACCTACAATGAGCAGTTCTTC
d_call: TRBD2; clone_size: .; j_call: TRBJ2-7; v_call: TRBV7-3; cdr3_aa: CASSFSGVDSYEQYF; cdr3_nt: TGTGCCAGCAGCTTTAGCGGGGTAGACTCCTACGAGCAGTACTTC
d_call: .; clone_size: .; j_call: TRBJ2-7; v_call: TRBV19; cdr3_aa: CASSTDYSSYEQYF; cdr3_nt: TGTGCCAGTAGTACGGACTATAGCTCCTACGAGCAGTACTTC
d_call: TRBD2; clone_size: .; j_call: TRBJ2-3; v_call: TRBV7-2; cdr3_aa: CASSISGGGTDTQYF; cdr3_nt: TGTGCCAGCAGCATTAGCGGGGGAGGCACAGATACGCAGTATTTT
d_call: .; clone_size: .; j_call: TRBJ1-1; v_call: TRBV14; cdr3_aa: CASSQDPEWSTEAFF; cdr3_nt: TGTGCCAGCAGCCAAGATCCGGAGTGGTCCACTGAAGCTTTCTTT
d_call: .; clone_size: few; j_call: TRBJ2-1; v_call: TRBV11-2; cdr3_aa: CASSFGSSYNEQFF; cdr3_nt: TGTGCCAGCAGCTTCGGGAGCTCCTACAATGAGCAGTTCTTC
d_call: TRBD1; clone_size: few; j_call: TRBJ1-1; v_call: TRBV14; cdr3_aa: CASSPITGGNTEAFF; cdr3_nt: TGTGCCAGCAGCCCCATCACAGGGGGAAACACTGAAGCTTTCTTT
d_call: .; clone_size: .; j_call: TRBJ2-5; v_call: TRBV5-1; cdr3_aa: CASSTDSQSETQYF; cdr3_nt: TGCGCCAGCAGCACAGACAGTCAATCAGAGACCCAGTACTTC
d_call: TRBD1; clone_size: .; j_call: TRBJ1-2; v_call: TRBV5-1; cdr3_aa: CASTMTGGAFGYTF; cdr3_nt: TGCGCCAGCACCATGACAGGGGGCGCTTTTGGCTACACCTTC
d_call: .; clone_size: once; j_call: TRBJ1-1; v_call: TRBV30; cdr3_aa: CAWTNWRNMNTEAFF; cdr3_nt: TGTGCCTGGACCAATTGGAGAAACATGAACACTGAAGCTTTCTTT
d_call: .; clone_size: .; j_call: TRBJ1-5; v_call: TRBV18; cdr3_aa: CASSPNPREQPQHF; cdr3_nt: TGTGCCAGCTCACCAAACCCCAGGGAACAGCCCCAGCATTTT
d_call: TRBD1; clone_size: .; j_call: TRBJ1-6; v_call: TRBV11-1; cdr3_aa: CASSLDPGQGRSPLHF; cdr3_nt: TGTGCCAGCAGCTTAGATCCGGGACAGGGTCGTTCACCCCTCCACTTT
d_call: TRBD1; clone_size: .; j_call: TRBJ1-5; v_call: TRBV10-2; cdr3_aa: CASSVTGTEQPQHF; cdr3_nt: TGCGCCAGCAGTGTGACAGGGACGGAGCAGCCCCAGCATTTT
d_call: .; clone_size: few; j_call: TRBJ1-3; v_call: TRBV5-1; cdr3_aa: CASSDQDSGNTIYF; cdr3_nt: TGCGCCAGCAGCGACCAGGACTCTGGAAACACCATATATTTT
d_call: TRBD2; clone_size: few; j_call: TRBJ2-7; v_call: TRBV27; cdr3_aa: CASSLLAGGLEQYF; cdr3_nt: TGTGCCAGCAGTTTATTAGCGGGGGGGCTCGAGCAGTACTTC
d_call: TRBD1; clone_size: .; j_call: TRBJ1-5; v_call: TRBV18; cdr3_aa: CASSPGTGDSNQPQHF; cdr3_nt: TGTGCCAGCTCACCCGGGACAGGGGATAGCAATCAGCCCCAGCATTTT
d_call: TRBD1; clone_size: .; j_call: TRBJ1-2; v_call: TRBV30; cdr3_aa: CAWRGTGSDYGYTF; cdr3_nt: TGTGCCTGGAGAGGGACAGGGAGTGACTATGGCTACACCTTC
d_call: TRBD1; clone_size: .; j_call: TRBJ1-5; v_call: TRBV19; cdr3_aa: CASSTGQHNQPQHF; cdr3_nt: TGTGCCAGTAGTACGGGACAGCACAATCAGCCCCAGCATTTT
d_call: TRBD1; clone_size: .; j_call: TRBJ1-3; v_call: TRBV28; cdr3_aa: CASILGGDRGRRGNTIYF; cdr3_nt: TGTGCCAGCATCCTGGGGGGTGACAGGGGGCGAAGAGGAAACACCATATATTTT
d_call: TRBD2; clone_size: .; j_call: TRBJ2-2; v_call: TRBV6-4; cdr3_aa: CASSEIAGGTGELFF; cdr3_nt: TGTGCCAGCAGTGAGATAGCGGGGGGCACCGGGGAGCTGTTTTTT
d_call: .; clone_size: .; j_call: TRBJ1-5; v_call: TRBV28; cdr3_aa: CASTWGQNQPQHF; cdr3_nt: TGTGCCAGCACCTGGGGACAAAATCAGCCCCAGCATTTT
d_call: TRBD1; clone_size: .; j_call: TRBJ1-4; v_call: TRBV10-3; cdr3_aa: CAISSQGNQEETNEKLFF; cdr3_nt: TGTGCCATCAGTTCACAGGGGAATCAGGAGGAGACTAATGAAAAACTGTTTTTT
d_call: .; clone_size: .; j_call: TRBJ1-2; v_call: TRBV28; cdr3_aa: CASKDTYGYTF; cdr3_nt: TGTGCCAGCAAGGACACCTATGGCTACACCTTC
d_call: .; clone_size: few; j_call: TRBJ1-6; v_call: TRBV27; cdr3_aa: CASGRGRSSYNSPLHF; cdr3_nt: TGTGCCAGCGGCAGGGGACGTAGCTCCTATAATTCACCCCTCCACTTT
d_call: TRBD1; clone_size: .; j_call: TRBJ1-5; v_call: TRBV2; cdr3_aa: CASRGQATGQPQHF; cdr3_nt: TGTGCCAGCAGGGGACAGGCTACGGGACAGCCCCAGCATTTT
d_call: .; clone_size: .; j_call: TRBJ2-1; v_call: TRBV9; cdr3_aa: CASSVAGLPGDEQFF; cdr3_nt: TGTGCCAGCAGCGTAGCTGGGCTTCCCGGGGATGAGCAGTTCTTC
d_call: TRBD1; clone_size: .; j_call: TRBJ2-7; v_call: TRBV28; cdr3_aa: CASSLVRTGAYEQYF; cdr3_nt: TGTGCCAGCAGTTTAGTCAGGACAGGGGCCTACGAGCAGTACTTC
d_call: TRBD1; clone_size: .; j_call: TRBJ1-2; v_call: TRBV5-4; cdr3_aa: CASSIQGTHYGYTF; cdr3_nt: TGTGCCAGCAGCATACAGGGGACTCACTATGGCTACACCTTC
d_call: TRBD2; clone_size: .; j_call: TRBJ2-3; v_call: TRBV27; cdr3_aa: CASSLRTSGRGEYF; cdr3_nt: TGTGCCAGCAGTTTGAGGACTAGCGGTAGGGGGGAGTATTTT
d_call: TRBD1; clone_size: .; j_call: TRBJ1-5; v_call: TRBV9; cdr3_aa: CASSVEGAPNQPQHF; cdr3_nt: TGTGCCAGCAGCGTAGAGGGGGCACCCAATCAGCCCCAGCATTTT
d_call: TRBD1; clone_size: .; j_call: TRBJ2-7; v_call: TRBV11-2; cdr3_aa: CASSLARQGAPYEQYF; cdr3_nt: TGTGCCAGCAGCTTGGCCCGACAGGGGGCCCCCTACGAGCAGTACTTC
d_call: TRBD1; clone_size: .; j_call: TRBJ1-3; v_call: TRBV29-1; cdr3_aa: CSGQTGGGNTIYF; cdr3_nt: TGCAGCGGCCAGACAGGGGGAGGAAACACCATATATTTT
d_call: .; clone_size: .; j_call: TRBJ1-2; v_call: TRBV5-4; cdr3_aa: CASSLGSGNNYGYTF; cdr3_nt: TGTGCCAGCAGCTTGGGGTCGGGAAATAACTATGGCTACACCTTC
d_call: TRBD1; clone_size: once; j_call: TRBJ1-2; v_call: TRBV27; cdr3_aa: CASSFGQGFYGYTF; cdr3_nt: TGTGCCAGCAGTTTCGGACAGGGATTCTATGGCTACACCTTC
d_call: TRBD1; clone_size: .; j_call: TRBJ1-6; v_call: TRBV27; cdr3_aa: CASSKQGARSYNSPLHF; cdr3_nt: TGTGCCAGCAGTAAACAGGGGGCGCGTTCCTATAATTCACCCCTCCACTTT
d_call: .; clone_size: once; j_call: TRBJ2-3; v_call: TRBV20-1; cdr3_aa: CSAPSSTQYF; cdr3_nt: TGCAGTGCTCCGAGTAGTACGCAGTATTTT